This T cell receptor beta chain was observed in a study of CD8+CD57+ T cells in acquired aplastic anemia. The CDR3 has 13 residues. After removal of 5 bases from V and 9 bases from J, the junction contained 8 bases not matched to a gene. Germline V lookup: CDR1 DFQATT, CDR2 SNEGSKA (reference sequence). The template used for profiling TCR beta VDJ and CDR3 was genomic DNA. TCRdb reanalysed the reads using MiXCR and keeps one entry per CDR3 protein. The sample lists roughly 200,000 distinct CDR3 sequences; 61% were seen once. The sample taken for sequencing was sorted CD4+, CD8+, or CD8+CD57+ T cells (not recorded which) from PBMCs. The chain couples TRBV20-1 to TRBJ2-1; 9 bases agree with TRBD1. This TCR derives from a human donor in good health. The CDR3 DNA follows: TGCAGTGCTCCCGGGACAGGGAATTCTGAGCAGTTCTTC. Translating gives CSAPGTGNSEQFF.